This paragraph covers one T cell receptor beta chain sequence. No antigen is known for it. This record comes from a study of T cell responses to AZD1222 COVID-19 vaccine. Study-level findings and limits: Reports say nearly half of spike-specific TCRs go after unmutated variant regions.

Germline V gene lookup returns CDR1 KGHDR and CDR2 SFDVKD. The V and J ends lost 3 bases and 3 bases respectively, with 11 bases between them. CDR3 length equals 15 residues. Here immunoSEQ multiplex PCR was the method, and the copy in TCRdb shows in-frame clones only, minus some. The table records around 140,000 clones, roughly 90% of them present only once. This chain connects TRBV24-1 to TRBJ1-5; D ambiguous. The clonotype comes from an adult who received the AZD1222 COVID-19 vaccine. Sample: peripheral blood, taken 28 days after the second AZD1222 dose. The chain's CDR3 is CATSDGRTFNQPQHF. The CDR3 DNA reads TGTGCCACCAGTGATGGACGGACCTTCAATCAGCCCCAGCATTTT.